The 23 T cell receptor beta chains reported below all come from one sample, sequenced in a study of cytomegalovirus exposure and HLA in healthy donors. Primers for the PCR totalled 60 Vbeta and 13 Jbeta. This table comes from immunoSEQ multiplex PCR, and its TCRdb copy is limited to in-frame clones, with some not included. Of 110,000 or so clones listed, around three quarters are singletons. Sequenced: PBMCs. All receptors come from a human donor in good health.

This clone is a singleton in its sample. The chain combines TRBV2 with TRBJ1-1; D remains ambiguous. Germline V gives CDR1 SNHLY, CDR2 FYNNEI. Trimming left V 0 bases short and J 4 bases short, with 12 bases between. There are 15 residues in the CDR3. The CDR3, as DNA: TGTGCCAGCAGTGAAGCAAGAGGGATGATCACTGAAGCTTTCTTT. Its protein is CASSEARGMITEAFF.

The chain uses TRBV9 and TRBJ2-2; D is ambiguous. The CDR3 is made up of 17 amino acids. The V gene's germline CDR1 is SGDLS and CDR2 YYNGEE. The V gene lost 0 bases and the J gene lost 4 bases, with 16 bases spanning the gap. CDR3 nucleotides: TGTGCCAGCAGCGTAGTCTCAGGAATTCTTCCCACCGGGGAGCTGTTTTTT. This encodes CASSVVSGILPTGELFF.

This sequence joins TRBV28 and TRBJ1-1; D might be TRBD1 (5 bases). Trimming stripped 3 bases from V and 4 bases from J, with 18 bases between. CDR3 size: 16 residues. Germline CDR1 MDHEN, CDR2 SYDVKM. In DNA form, the CDR3 reads TGTGCCAGCAGTTTGTTGGGCCCGTCGGGGGTCACTGAAGCTTTCTTT. Translated, it gives CASSLLGPSGVTEAFF.

The chain carries TRBV6-1 and TRBJ1-5; possible D gene TRBD1, 5 bases. Trimming left V 3 bases short and J 0 bases short, with 6 bases between. The CDR3 extends over 14 amino acids. Germline CDR1 and CDR2: MNHNS and SASEGT. The CDR3: CASSDRASNQPQHF. CDR3 in DNA: TGTGCCAGCAGTGACAGGGCTAGCAATCAGCCCCAGCATTTT.

This chain uses TRBV5-1 with TRBJ2-1; weak D call: TRBD2 (5 bases). Trimming removed 4 bases from V and 4 bases from J, with 15 bases in between. The CDR3 has 15 residues. In germline, CDR1 is SGHRS, CDR2 YFSETQ. Written as DNA, the CDR3 is TGCGCCAGCAGCCCACTTCCCGGGAATTACAATGAGCAGTTCTTC. Encoded protein: CASSPLPGNYNEQFF.

The chain carries TRBV7-2 and TRBJ1-5; D not certain. Trimming left V 1 base short and J 3 bases short, with 10 bases between. Germline loops: CDR1 SGHTA, CDR2 FQGNSA. This CDR3 spans 15 amino acids. As DNA, the CDR3 is TGTGCCAGCAGCTTAGTTGCGGGGAACAATCAGCCCCAGCATTTT. This encodes CASSLVAGNNQPQHF.

V and J are TRBV5-6 and TRBJ2-3, with D perhaps matching TRBD1 (6 bases). Trimming pared 0 bases from V and 2 bases from J, leaving 10 bases between. The CDR3 is 15 residues long. Germline V gene sequence: CDR1 SGHDT, CDR2 YYEEEE. CDR3 nucleotide sequence: TGTGCCAGCAGCTTGGGGGACACATACACAGATACGCAGTATTTT. Translation gives CASSLGDTYTDTQYF.

The V and J genes are TRBV6-1 and TRBJ2-7; TRBD2 might be the D (6 bases). Germline CDR1 is MNHNS and CDR2 is SASEGT. The V end was cut by 3 bases, the J end by 0 bases, with 15 bases between. This CDR3 has 16 amino acids. CDR3 coding DNA: TGTGCCAGCAGTGACCTTTGGGACGGGGGCTCCTACGAGCAGTACTTC. Protein: CASSDLWDGGSYEQYF.

The chain couples TRBV5-8 to TRBJ1-5; D ambiguous. Germline values: CDR1 SGHTS, CDR2 YDEGEE. The CDR3 length is 13 residues. The V end was cut by 4 bases, the J end by 3 bases, with 8 bases between. CDR3 sequence: CASSTGSNQPQHF. The CDR3 DNA sequence: TGTGCCAGCAGCACCGGGTCCAATCAGCCCCAGCATTTT.

This sequence joins TRBV30 and TRBJ2-5, with D unresolved. TRBJ2-7 explains the end of the DNA better; the J call may be wrong. The CDR3 totals 12 residues. Germline CDR1 reads GTSNPN; CDR2 reads SVGIG (reference sequence). The DNA for the CDR3 is TGTGCCTGGACCAGTCAGCGCTACGAGCAGTACTTC. Translating gives CAWTSQRYEQYF.

This chain links TRBV5-6 with TRBJ1-5; D possibly corresponds to TRBD1 (5 bases). Trimming stripped 3 bases from V and 2 bases from J, with 15 bases between. CDR3 length equals 16 residues. CDR1 is SGHDT and CDR2 is YYEEEE in the germline V gene. CDR3: CASSSGAGEGNQPQHF. The CDR3 DNA reads TGTGCCAGCAGCTCTGGGGCTGGGGAGGGCAATCAGCCCCAGCATTTT. The variable domain in full, with the rest retrieved from reference TRBV5-6 and TRBJ1-5, is DAGVTQSPTHLIKTRGQQVTLRCSPKSGHDTVSWYQQALGQGPQFIFQYYEEEERQRGNFPDRFSGHQFPNYSSELNVNALLLGDSALYLCASSSGAGEGNQPQHFGDGTRLSIL.

This clone has just one count. The rearrangement joins TRBV4-2 to TRBJ2-7; no clear D. The V end lost 0 bases, the J end lost 2 bases, and 11 bases lay between the germline ends. Germline-derived CDR1 and CDR2 are LGHNA and YNFKEQ. This CDR3 is built from 15 residues. CDR3 loop: CASSQEVSGTYEQYF. DNA for the CDR3: TGTGCCAGCAGCCAAGAAGTCTCAGGAACCTACGAGCAGTACTTC.

The CDR3 is CASSRGVQETQYF. The CDR3 bases are TGTGCCAGTAGTCGAGGAGTCCAAGAGACCCAGTACTTC. This chain joins TRBV19 and TRBJ2-5; D unresolved. This CDR3 region has 13 residues. CDR1 is LNHDA, CDR2 SQIVND, per germline (reference sequence). V lost 5 bases and J lost 1, with 8 bases in between.

The chain recombines TRBV9 with TRBJ2-7, with a possible D match to TRBD2 (7 bases). With 3 bases removed from V and 4 bases from J, the gap between germline ends came to 14 bases. The CDR3 has 14 amino acids. Germline CDR1 and CDR2: SGDLS and YYNGEE. The CDR3 sequence: CASSEGGGTYEQYF. CDR3 sequence (DNA): TGTGCCAGCAGCGAGGGGGGGGGTACTTACGAGCAGTACTTC.

This sequence joins TRBV28 and TRBJ2-7; D uncertain. Trimming removed 7 bases from V and 6 bases from J, with 10 bases in between. Germline V CDR1 and CDR2: MDHEN, SYDVKM. The CDR3 is 11 residues long. The CDR3 region is CASTNYIEQYF. DNA for the CDR3: TGTGCCAGCACCAACTACATCGAGCAGTACTTC. The full variable domain, with the rest looked up from reference TRBV28 and TRBJ2-7, is DVKVTQSSRYLVKRTGEKVFLECVQDMDHENMFWYRQDPGLGLRLIYFSYDVKMKEKGDIPEGYSVSREKKERFSLILESASTNQTSMYLCASTNYIEQYFGPGTRLTVT.

V gene TRBV4-1 combines with J gene TRBJ2-7; 11 nucleotides match TRBD1. The trim removed 6 bases at V and 6 bases at J, leaving 7 bases unmatched. Germline CDR1 and CDR2: MGHRA and YSYEKL. There are 14 residues in the CDR3. The CDR3 here is CASSPGTGGLEQYF. The CDR3, as DNA: TGCGCCAGCAGTCCCGGGACAGGGGGACTCGAGCAGTACTTC.

The chain couples TRBV7-9 to TRBJ2-5, with D unclear. V dropped 1 base and J dropped 4 bases, with 7 bases sitting between them. There are 13 residues in the CDR3. Germline V gene lookup returns CDR1 SEHNR and CDR2 FQNEAQ (reference sequence). The CDR3 region has the DNA TGTGCCAGCAGCTTAGGCAGGTTAGAGACCCAGTACTTC. It translates to CASSLGRLETQYF.

The chain combines TRBV2 with TRBJ1-5, with a weak D call TRBD1 (5 bases). V was cut by 7 bases and J by 4 bases, with 11 bases left in between. The germline V gene has CDR1 SNHLY and CDR2 FYNNEI. This CDR3 contains 13 residues. CDR3 loop: CASIRELNQPQHF. The CDR3 DNA is TGTGCCAGCATCAGGGAATTGAATCAGCCCCAGCATTTT.

The gene calls are TRBV19 and TRBJ1-2; 9 nucleotides align to TRBD1. Germline V lookup: CDR1 LNHDA, CDR2 SQIVND (reference sequence). This CDR3 is 14 amino acids long. J gave up 5 bases and V 6 bases, and 7 bases lay outside the gene matches. DNA of the CDR3: TGTGCCAGTAGGCGTCCGGGACAGGGATATGGCTACACCTTC. This encodes CASRRPGQGYGYTF.

The rearrangement joins TRBV28 to TRBJ1-4, with D perhaps matching TRBD1 (6 bases). Trimming shortened V by 4 bases and J by 7 bases, and 13 bases separated the two germline ends. The germline V gene encodes CDR1 MDHEN and CDR2 SYDVKM. The CDR3 loop spans 14 amino acids. The CDR3 DNA is TGTGCCAGCAGTTACAGGGAAGGGATTGAAAAACTGTTTTTT. Encoded protein: CASSYREGIEKLFF. The full variable domain, with the rest looked up from reference TRBV28 and TRBJ1-4, is DVKVTQSSRYLVKRTGEKVFLECVQDMDHENMFWYRQDPGLGLRLIYFSYDVKMKEKGDIPEGYSVSREKKERFSLILESASTNQTSMYLCASSYREGIEKLFFGSGTQLSVL.

The J gene is TRBJ2-1, the V gene TRBV15; 9 nucleotides line up with TRBD2. Germline loops: CDR1 LNHNV, CDR2 YYDKDF (reference sequence). The V segment lost 8 bases and the J segment 0 bases; nucleotides outside the gene matches: 8. CDR3 length: 16 amino acids. The chain's CDR3 is CATDRAGGSSYNEQFF. For the CDR3, the DNA is TGTGCCACCGATAGGGCGGGGGGGAGCTCCTACAATGAGCAGTTCTTC.

The CDR3 is CASNQRTGGITEAFF. The CDR3 nucleotides are TGTGCCAGCAACCAGAGGACAGGGGGAATCACTGAAGCTTTCTTT. This sequence joins TRBV6-5 and TRBJ1-1; 10 bases map to TRBD1. Trimming took 7 bases from V and 4 from J; bases not matched to a gene: 9. Germline assignment: CDR1 MNHEY and CDR2 SVGAGI. The CDR3 loop spans 15 amino acids.

The chain combines TRBV5-4 with TRBJ1-1, with TRBD1 as a possible D gene (6 bases). Germline assignment: CDR1 SGHNT and CDR2 YYREEE (reference sequence). The CDR3 contains 14 residues. V dropped 0 bases and J dropped 0 bases, with 6 bases sitting between them. CDR3 nucleotide sequence: TGTGCCAGCAGCTTGGACAGGGTGAACACTGAAGCTTTCTTT. This codes for CASSLDRVNTEAFF.